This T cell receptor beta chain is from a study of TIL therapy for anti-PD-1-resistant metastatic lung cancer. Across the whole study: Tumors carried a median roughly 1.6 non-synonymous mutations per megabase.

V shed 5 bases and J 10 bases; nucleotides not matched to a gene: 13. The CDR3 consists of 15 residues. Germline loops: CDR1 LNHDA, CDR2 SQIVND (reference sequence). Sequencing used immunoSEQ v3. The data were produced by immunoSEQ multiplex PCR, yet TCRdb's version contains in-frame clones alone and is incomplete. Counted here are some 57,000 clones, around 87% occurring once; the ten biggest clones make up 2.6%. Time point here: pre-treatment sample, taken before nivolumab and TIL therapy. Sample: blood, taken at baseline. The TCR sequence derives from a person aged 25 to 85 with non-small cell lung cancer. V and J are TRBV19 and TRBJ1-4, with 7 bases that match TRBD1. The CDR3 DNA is TGTGCCAGTAGTCCACGTGTAGGGGGCTGGGGAAAACTGTTTTTT. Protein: CASSPRVGGWGKLFF.